This TCR beta chain was identified during a study of cytomegalovirus exposure and HLA in healthy donors. PCR amplification relied on 60 Vbeta primers (plus 13 Jbeta primers). The table came from immunoSEQ multiplex PCR; TCRdb's copy has only in-frame clones and leaves some out. Seen here are fewer than 200,000 clones, roughly 75% observed once, and the top ten hold less than 3%. Germline loops: CDR1 SGHRS, CDR2 YFSETQ. The CDR3 extends over 13 amino acids. Trimming pared 0 bases from V and 3 bases from J, leaving 7 bases between. Source material: PBMCs. The gene calls are TRBV5-1 and TRBJ2-7, with TRBD2 as a possible D gene (6 bases). This TCR came from a female donor in good health and CMV-seronegative. CDR3 sequence (DNA): TGCGCCAGCAGCTTGGGGGAGGACTACGAGCAGTACTTC. This gives the protein CASSLGEDYEQYF.